Listed below are T cell receptor beta chains from one sample, sequenced in a study of T-cell reconstitution after alpha-beta-depleted transplantation in children. TCRdb reprocessed the PCR reads via MiXCR and lists one record per CDR3 protein. The data hold some 490,000 distinct CDR3 sequences, with approximately 12% observed a single time. The sequencing used PBMCs from the stem cell graft donor, collected from the stem cell graft. Receptors originate from a human donor who donated a stem cell graft to a child with combined immunodeficiency. The conserved cysteine and the conserved F or W are not part of the CDR3 here.

TRBJ2-5,TRBV7-2,ASSLLWAKETQY
TRBJ2-1,TRBV5-1,ASSLASIRLAGGGPHIGEQF
TRBJ2-5,TRBV5-6,ASSLYGTNQETQY
TRBJ2-3,TRBV27,ASRAGGETDTQY
TRBJ2-1,TRBV12-3/TRBV12-4,ASSSGLAGVLWEQF
TRBJ2-7,TRBV27,ASSLNAHEQY
TRBJ2-1,TRBV6-2/TRBV6-3,ASSYGYNEQF
TRBJ2-1,TRBV6-2/TRBV6-3,ASSYPGLAGGLYNEQF
TRBJ2-1,TRBV7-8,ASSSRLGTSGLGNEQF
TRBJ2-1,TRBV7-2,ASSLGGGVGEQF
TRBJ2-1,TRBV29-1,SATSGRRQF
TRBJ2-7,TRBV12-5,ASGLDRTYEQY
TRBJ2-5,TRBV30,AWSDDSLGETQY
TRBJ2-5,TRBV6-1,ASSELGRYQETQY
TRBJ2-3,TRBV5-6,ASSPGASGWDTQY
TRBJ2-4,TRBV5-1,ASSFGQDPQY
TRBJ2-3,TRBV10-3,AISEMAGAYTDTQY
TRBJ2-2,TRBV20-1,SVPQGLGTGELF
TRBJ2-7,TRBV11-2,ASSLDGTGTYEQY
TRBJ2-1,TRBV7-2,ASSRLAGANEQF
TRBJ2-7,TRBV4-3,ASSQWVPAAAQY
TRBJ2-7,TRBV12-3/TRBV12-4,ASAAPAEVYEQY